This T cell receptor beta chain is drawn from a study of blood T cell repertoires in COVID-19. As for the study in general: T cells, B-cell-depleted T cells, or PBMCs provided the cDNA or gDNA that served as material.

Germline V CDR1 and CDR2: LGHNA, YNFKEQ. The V end was cut by 1 base, the J end by 6 bases, with 7 bases between. This CDR3 is built from 12 residues. The authors' processing: Estimates of nucleated cell counts were drawn from the amplification of reference gene primers. The method was immunoSEQ multiplex PCR; TCRdb's version includes in-frame clones alone and lacks a portion of them. The V and J calls and clone size come from that table; D and trimming were worked out from the DNA. The table records 250,000 to 300,000 clones, about 91% of them present only once. The sequence was obtained from a woman aged 30 to 39 who had recovered from COVID-19. Source material: peripheral blood. The rearrangement links TRBV4-2 to TRBJ2-7; tentative D call: TRBD1 (5 bases). CDR3 DNA: TGTGCCAGCAGCCAAGTAGGGGCCGAGCAGTACTTC. Translating it yields CASSQVGAEQYF.